The source of this T cell receptor beta chain is a study of cytomegalovirus exposure and HLA in healthy donors. Study-wide findings and caveats: The tendency of first-cohort TCR clusters to co-occur in the 120 or so validation repertoires was the finding of a later analysis. The study designated 164 TCR beta chains cytomegalovirus-associated. According to reports, the classifier identified cytomegalovirus status with high specificity and sensitivity. Rarity marked most TCR sequences, yet some public TCRs occurred in many donors.

About this clone: Its antigen is not identified.

Sequenced by immunoSEQ multiplex PCR; TCRdb stores in-frame clones only, minus some. The sample lists around 250,000 clones; roughly 90% were seen once. Germline loops: CDR1 ENHRY, CDR2 SYGVKD. J gave up 3 bases and V 6 bases, and 10 bases lay outside the gene matches. The CDR3 extends over 17 amino acids. Sample: PBMCs. The chain has TRBV10-3 and TRBJ2-2, with 10 bases lining up with TRBD1. This TCR derives from a woman aged 18-29 years in good health and CMV-seronegative. CDR3 sequence reads: CAIRTGGRSEDTGELFF. CDR3 in DNA: TGTGCCATCAGGACAGGGGGCCGCTCGGAGGACACCGGGGAGCTGTTTTTT.